Included here is one T cell receptor (beta chain) sequence, with context. Its antigen is as yet unknown. The data originate from a study of response to subunit inactivated influenza vaccine. Study-level points and caveats: Each seasonal influenza vaccination, the authors suggested, recruits few new T cells.

Each CDR3 protein is one row after TCRdb ran MiXCR on the RT-PCR reads. Seen here are about 500,000 distinct CDR3 sequences, 7.2% observed once, and the top ten hold 10% to 15%. V lost 5 bases and J lost 11; bases outside the gene matches: 7. CDR1 DFQATT and CDR2 SNEGSKA come from the germline V gene (reference sequence). The CDR3 is 11 amino acids. The genes are TRBV20-1 and TRBJ1-1; TRBD1 matches 8 bases. This sequence originates from a man between 50 and 70 years old who received an inactivated influenza vaccine. Sequences were derived from PBMCs from blood, sampled roughly 24 months after vaccination. DNA of the CDR3: TGCAGTGCTTCCTTCACAGGGGGGGCTTTCTTT. Translated: CSASFTGGAFF.